Included here is one T cell receptor beta chain sequence, with context. Its specificity is unknown. The length of the CDR3 is 15 residues. The germline gives CDR1 WNHNN, CDR2 SYGVQD (reference sequence). TCRdb keeps only in-frame clones here, not all; method: immunoSEQ multiplex PCR. Seen here are about 93,000 clones, over 80% observed once, and the top ten hold less than 0.5%. This sample stems from a study of graft-versus-host responses after intestinal transplantation. The sample here was unstimulated CD8+ T cells sorted from spleen or lymph node cells, taken before intestinal transplant. This sequence joins TRBV10-1 and TRBJ1-5; 7 bases are shared with TRBD1. The sequence derives from a human donor who received an intestinal transplant. CDR3 sequence (DNA): TGCACCAAAAAAAGTAACAGGGGTAGCAATCAGCCCCAGCATTTT. This codes for CTKKSNRGSNQPQHF.